The 29 T cell receptor beta chains listed next were all sequenced from one sample in a study of shared clonotypes between healthy human individuals. This table comes from immunoSEQ multiplex PCR, and its TCRdb copy is limited to in-frame clones, with some not included. Of approximately 100,000 clones listed, 68% are singletons. Material for sequencing was memory CD8+ T cells sorted from blood. Subset noted: CD45RO+ cells pooled with CCR7-negative TemRA cells. The source of these receptors is a woman younger than 45 in good health.

This chain links TRBV11-3 with TRBJ2-3; 8 nucleotides match TRBD2. This CDR3 is built from 15 residues. V was pared by 3 bases and J by 3 bases, with 5 bases of the junction left unmatched. CDR1 is SGHNT, CDR2 YENEEA, per germline. DNA for the CDR3: TGTGCCAGCAGCTTCGCAGCGGGAGAGACAGATACGCAGTATTTT. This translates into CASSFAAGETDTQYF.

The table lists this clone with many counts. The chain combines TRBV25-1 with TRBJ2-3; weak D call: TRBD2 (6 bases). Per germline, CDR1 MGHDK and CDR2 SYGVNS. V lost 4 bases and J lost 7, with 21 bases in between. The CDR3 loop spans 16 amino acids. In DNA form, the CDR3 reads TGTGCCAGCAGTGTCCTCGGTGAGAGACTAGGTCATACGCAGTATTTT. It is translated as CASSVLGERLGHTQYF.

The rearrangement uses TRBV7-9 and TRBJ2-7; D is possibly TRBD1 (6 bases). The CDR3 totals 15 residues. V lost 5 bases and J 5 bases, leaving 19 bases between the germline ends. The germline CDR1 and CDR2 sequences are SEHNR and FQNEAQ (reference sequence). This CDR3 is CASSIYRDGADEQYF. The CDR3 coding sequence is TGTGCCAGCAGCATCTACAGGGATGGGGCTGACGAGCAGTACTTC.

The chain uses TRBV10-3 and TRBJ2-2; 8 bases are a match to TRBD2. Trimming took 7 bases from V and 5 from J; bases not matched to a gene: 9. Germline CDR1 is ENHRY and CDR2 is SYGVKD. The CDR3 has 15 amino acids. The CDR3 sequence is CAITPGGENTGELFF. Written as DNA, the CDR3 is TGTGCCATCACCCCGGGGGGGGAAAATACCGGGGAGCTGTTTTTT.

For this clone: Other DNA variants within this sample encode the same CDR3. V is TRBV6-4 and J is TRBJ2-3; no clear D gene. V lost 2 bases and J lost 3, with 9 bases in between. The CDR3 loop spans 14 amino acids. Germline CDR1 MRHNA, CDR2 SNTAGT. CDR3 region: CASSDGLGTDTQYF. For the CDR3, the DNA is TGTGCCAGCAGTGACGGGCTAGGAACAGATACGCAGTATTTT.

This clone was counted a few times. The chain joins TRBV2 to TRBJ2-2; 9 nucleotides line up with TRBD2. Trimming cost V 6 bases and J 6 bases; bases outside gene matches: 5. CDR1 and CDR2 (germline): SNHLY, FYNNEI. The CDR3 totals 14 residues. For the CDR3, the DNA is TGTGCCAGCAGATCAGCGGGAGGTCCCGGGGAGCTGTTTTTT. This encodes CASRSAGGPGELFF.

This chain links TRBV28 with TRBJ1-5; the D gene is possibly TRBD1 (5 bases). V lost 5 bases, J lost 5 bases, and 16 bases lay in between. CDR3 length: 15 amino acids. Germline V gives CDR1 MDHEN, CDR2 SYDVKM. The CDR3 here is CASSPGSSGHQPQHF. CDR3 DNA: TGTGCCAGCAGTCCCGGGTCCTCGGGGCATCAGCCCCAGCATTTT.

The V call is TRBV19, the J call TRBJ2-2; D remains unclear. The V gene's germline CDR1 is LNHDA and CDR2 SQIVND (reference sequence). The CDR3 spans 13 residues. The V end was cut by 6 bases, the J end by 4 bases, with 9 bases between. The CDR3, as DNA: TGTGCCAGTAGACCTTCTAGCACCGGGGAGCTGTTTTTT. Encoded protein: CASRPSSTGELFF.

V gene TRBV6-5 combines with J gene TRBJ2-2, with a possible D match to TRBD2 (7 bases). Trimming shortened V by 3 bases and J by 6 bases, and 11 bases separated the two germline ends. The germline V gene encodes CDR1 MNHEY and CDR2 SVGAGI. The CDR3 has 14 amino acids. The CDR3 DNA follows: TGTGCCAGCAGTTATAGGGGGAGGGCCGGGGAGCTGTTTTTT. Translated: CASSYRGRAGELFF.

V gene TRBV5-1 combines with J gene TRBJ1-5, with 10 nucleotides matching TRBD1. The CDR3 has 14 residues. Germline values: CDR1 SGHRS, CDR2 YFSETQ. J lost 7 bases, V lost 4 bases, and 5 bases had no gene match. CDR3 DNA sequence: TGCGCCAGCAGCATCGGACAGGGGGACCAGCCCCAGCATTTT. Translating it yields CASSIGQGDQPQHF.

V usage is TRBV4-2 and J usage is TRBJ2-5; possible D gene TRBD2, 6 bases. The DNA end is a closer match to TRBJ2-7, so the J assignment may be wrong. Germline V gives CDR1 LGHNA, CDR2 YNFKEQ. The CDR3 totals 15 residues. The CDR3 region is CASSQEASEAYEQYF. CDR3 nucleotides: TGTGCCAGCAGCCAAGAGGCTAGCGAGGCCTACGAGCAGTACTTC.

This chain uses TRBV27 with TRBJ2-1, with 12 bases identical to TRBD2. This CDR3 spans 18 amino acids. V lost 4 bases and J lost 4; bases outside the gene matches: 11. Germline CDR1 MNHEY, CDR2 SMNVEV (reference sequence). The CDR3 sequence is CASSSRPGLAGTYNEQFF. CDR3 sequence (DNA): TGTGCCAGCAGTTCCAGACCGGGACTAGCGGGCACATACAATGAGCAGTTCTTC.

V and J are TRBV19 and TRBJ1-5; perhaps TRBD1 as D (5 bases). Trimming removed 2 bases at V and 2 bases at J, with 13 bases between. CDR3 size: 16 residues. Germline V gene data show CDR1 as LNHDA and CDR2 as SQIVND (reference sequence). The CDR3 sequence is CASSIFIGGGNQPQHF. In DNA form, the CDR3 reads TGTGCCAGTAGTATATTCATTGGGGGTGGCAATCAGCCCCAGCATTTT.

For the CDR3, the DNA is TGCGCCAGCAGCCCAGACTCCTACGAGCAGTACTTC. Translating it yields CASSPDSYEQYF. The chain combines TRBV5-1 with TRBJ2-7, with no clear D. This CDR3 region has 12 residues. The V end lost 4 bases, the J end lost 0 bases, and 5 bases lay between the germline ends. Germline values: CDR1 SGHRS, CDR2 YFSETQ.

V usage is TRBV15 and J usage is TRBJ2-7; 7 bases align to TRBD1. The CDR3 runs 15 residues. Germline trimming cut 3 bases from V and 4 bases from J; bases unmatched to any gene: 9. Germline CDR1 and CDR2: LNHNV and YYDKDF (reference sequence). Here the CDR3 reads CATSSLQGQRYEQYF. The CDR3 DNA sequence: TGTGCCACCAGCAGTCTACAGGGGCAGAGGTACGAGCAGTACTTC.

A few counts support this clone. The chain employs TRBV5-5 and TRBJ2-7; no clear D. Per the germline V gene, CDR1 is SGHKS and CDR2 is YYEKEE (reference sequence). V shed 2 bases and J shed 5 bases, with 2 bases lying between them. The CDR3 spans 10 residues. DNA of the CDR3: TGTGCCAGCAGCTTACACGAGCAGTACTTC. Translated: CASSLHEQYF.

The chain has TRBV19 and TRBJ2-4, with TRBD2 matching over 7 bases. The CDR3 runs to 16 residues. Germline V gives CDR1 LNHDA, CDR2 SQIVND (reference sequence). J lost 3 bases, V lost 0 bases, and 5 bases had no gene match. The CDR3 protein is CASSIDRAGVKNIQYF. The CDR3 DNA reads TGTGCCAGTAGTATAGATAGGGCGGGGGTCAAAAACATTCAGTACTTC.

CDR3 sequence: CASSSLSSETQYF. CDR3 nucleotides: TGCGCCAGCAGCTCCCTGAGCTCGGAGACCCAGTACTTC. The chain joins TRBV5-1 to TRBJ2-5; D gene ambiguous. This CDR3 region has 13 residues. Deletions cut 3 bases from V and 5 bases from J, with 11 bases between. Looked up from germline, CDR1 is SGHRS and CDR2 is YFSETQ.

The chain couples TRBV7-2 to TRBJ1-1; TRBD1 might be the D (6 bases). Germline V CDR1 and CDR2: SGHTA, FQGNSA. Trimming cost V 4 bases and J 3 bases, with 9 bases left between them. The CDR3 covers 13 residues. In nucleotides, the CDR3 is TGTGCCAGCAGCTGGGGACAAGACACTGAAGCTTTCTTT. Translation gives CASSWGQDTEAFF.

This clone was found many times. CDR3 sequence reads: CASKTSGIPSYEQYF. The CDR3 DNA follows: TGTGCCAGCAAGACTAGCGGGATACCCTCCTACGAGCAGTACTTC. This chain connects TRBV27 to TRBJ2-7, with 11 nucleotides matching TRBD2. The junction had 5 bases not matched to a gene; V was cut back by 7 bases and J by 0 bases. CDR3 size: 15 residues. The germline V gene encodes CDR1 MNHEY and CDR2 SMNVEV (reference sequence).

V usage is TRBV6-1 and J usage is TRBJ2-7, with TRBD2 matching 13 bases. Unmatched junction bases numbered 5, after V lost 3 bases and J lost 6 bases. CDR1 and CDR2 (germline): MNHNS, SASEGT. The length of the CDR3 is 15 residues. CDR3 DNA: TGTGCCAGCAGTGAGCAGACTAGCGGGAGGTCCGAGCAGTACTTC. It yields the protein CASSEQTSGRSEQYF.

The chain links TRBV29-1 to TRBJ2-1, with D tentatively TRBD2 (7 bases). The V end lost 3 bases, the J end lost 10 bases, and 16 bases lay between the germline ends. This CDR3 has 13 amino acids. Per germline, CDR1 SQVTM and CDR2 ANQGSEA. The CDR3, as DNA: TGCAGCGTTGATGGGGGGGGCGGTCGGGAGCAGTTCTTC. It yields the protein CSVDGGGGREQFF.

This chain joins TRBV27 and TRBJ2-2, with a weak D call TRBD2 (6 bases). Between the trimmed V and J ends, which lost 3 bases and 9 bases, there was a span of 20 bases. The CDR3 is 16 residues long. Germline CDR1 MNHEY, CDR2 SMNVEV (reference sequence). The DNA for the CDR3 is TGTGCCAGCAGTTTCCTAGCTAGCGCCCCTGGGAGGGAGCTGTTTTTT. It translates to CASSFLASAPGRELFF.

Only a few counts were recorded for this clone. The CDR3 bases are TGTGCCAGTAGTACAACAGGGGTTTACACTGAAGCTTTCTTT. This sequence encodes CASSTTGVYTEAFF. The chain employs TRBV19 and TRBJ1-1; 7 nucleotides agree with TRBD1. V trimming: 4 bases; J trimming: 3 bases; junction bases outside the gene matches: 5. The germline CDR1 and CDR2 sequences are LNHDA and SQIVND (reference sequence). The CDR3 has 14 amino acids.

This clone occurred many times. This rearrangement joins TRBV6-1 to TRBJ2-7; D is tentatively TRBD1 or TRBD2 (7 bases each). The CDR3 covers 14 residues. The V gene's germline CDR1 is MNHNS and CDR2 SASEGT. V was cut by 8 bases and J by 3 bases, with 17 bases left in between. The CDR3 DNA reads as TGTGCCAGCCAGGGGGGGGAGGGAGGCTACGAGCAGTACTTC. Its translation: CASQGGEGGYEQYF.

The rearrangement joins TRBV6-5 to TRBJ2-7; D perhaps matches TRBD2 (5 bases). This CDR3 is 14 amino acids long. Looked up from germline, CDR1 is MNHEY and CDR2 is SVGAGI. Between the trimmed V and J ends, which lost 6 bases and 2 bases, there was a span of 14 bases. The CDR3 loop is CASSYGEGPYEQYF. CDR3 sequence (DNA): TGTGCCAGCAGCTACGGGGAAGGACCCTACGAGCAGTACTTC.

This clone is termed medium-sized (0.01 to 0.1%). The genes are TRBV28 and TRBJ2-7, with D tentatively TRBD1 (6 bases). The CDR3 has 15 residues. In germline, CDR1 is MDHEN, CDR2 SYDVKM. V lost 6 bases and J 3 bases, leaving 18 bases between the germline ends. The CDR3 nucleotides are TGTGCCAGCAGCACAGGGAGAAGGTCTGTCTACGAGCAGTACTTC. Its protein product is CASSTGRRSVYEQYF. The full variable domain, its missing parts supplied by reference TRBV28 and TRBJ2-7, is DVKVTQSSRYLVKRTGEKVFLECVQDMDHENMFWYRQDPGLGLRLIYFSYDVKMKEKGDIPEGYSVSREKKERFSLILESASTNQTSMYLCASSTGRRSVYEQYFGPGTRLTVT.

The DNA for the CDR3 is TGTGCCAGTGTCAGGGGACAGGGACAGGGGGGCAATGAGCAGTTCTTC. It specifies CASVRGQGQGGNEQFF. The rearrangement joins TRBV19 to TRBJ2-1, with 11 bases identical to TRBD1. The CDR3 length is 16 residues. Losses at the gene ends were 8 bases for V and 6 bases for J; bases not matched to a gene: 12. Germline assignment: CDR1 LNHDA and CDR2 SQIVND (reference sequence).

The gene calls are TRBV7-8 and TRBJ2-7; D is tentatively TRBD1 or TRBD2 (5 bases each). V lost 3 bases to trimming and J lost 6 bases, with 15 bases between them. Germline CDR1 SGHVS, CDR2 FQNEAQ. The CDR3 contains 14 residues. CDR3 bases: TGTGCCAGCAGCTTTGGGGGAGAGTCGGGCGAGCAGTACTTC. It yields the protein CASSFGGESGEQYF. Complete variable domain (other parts from reference TRBV7-8 and TRBJ2-7): GAGVSQSPRYKVAKRGQDVALRCDPISGHVSLFWYQQALGQGPEFLTYFQNEAQLDKSGLPSDRFFAERPEGSVSTLKIQRTQQEDSAVYLCASSFGGESGEQYFGPGTRLTVT.